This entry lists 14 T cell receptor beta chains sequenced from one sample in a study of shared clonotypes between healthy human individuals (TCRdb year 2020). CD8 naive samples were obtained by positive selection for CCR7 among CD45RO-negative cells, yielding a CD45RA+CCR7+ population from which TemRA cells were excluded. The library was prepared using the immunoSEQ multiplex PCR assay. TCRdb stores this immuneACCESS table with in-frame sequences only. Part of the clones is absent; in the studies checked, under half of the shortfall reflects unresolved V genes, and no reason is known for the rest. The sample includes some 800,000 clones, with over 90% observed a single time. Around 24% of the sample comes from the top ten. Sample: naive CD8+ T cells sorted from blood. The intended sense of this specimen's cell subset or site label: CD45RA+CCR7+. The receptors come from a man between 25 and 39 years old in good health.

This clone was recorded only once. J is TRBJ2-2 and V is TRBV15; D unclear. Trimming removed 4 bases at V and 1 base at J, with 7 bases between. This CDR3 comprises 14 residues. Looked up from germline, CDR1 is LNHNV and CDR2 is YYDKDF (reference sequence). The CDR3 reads CATSTDKNTGELFF. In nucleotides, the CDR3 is TGTGCCACCAGCACCGACAAGAACACCGGGGAGCTGTTTTTT.

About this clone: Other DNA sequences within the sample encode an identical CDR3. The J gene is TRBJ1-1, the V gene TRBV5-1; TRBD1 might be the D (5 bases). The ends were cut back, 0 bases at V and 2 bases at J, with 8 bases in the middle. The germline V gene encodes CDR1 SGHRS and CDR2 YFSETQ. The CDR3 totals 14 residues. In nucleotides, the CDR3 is TGCGCCAGCAGCTTGGCAGGGCCAAACACTGAAGCTTTCTTT. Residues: CASSLAGPNTEAFF.

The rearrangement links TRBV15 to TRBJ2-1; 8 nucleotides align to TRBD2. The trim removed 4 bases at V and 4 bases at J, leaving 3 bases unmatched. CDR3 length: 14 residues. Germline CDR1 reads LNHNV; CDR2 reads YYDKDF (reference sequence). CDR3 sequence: CATSNSGVYNEQFF. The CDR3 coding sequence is TGTGCCACCAGCAATAGCGGGGTATACAATGAGCAGTTCTTC.

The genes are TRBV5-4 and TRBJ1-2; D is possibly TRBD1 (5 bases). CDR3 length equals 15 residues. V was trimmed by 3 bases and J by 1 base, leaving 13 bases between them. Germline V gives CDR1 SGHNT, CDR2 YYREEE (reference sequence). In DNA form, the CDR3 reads TGTGCCAGCAGCTCGAGCCGGGACCTTAACTATGGCTACACCTTC. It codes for CASSSSRDLNYGYTF.

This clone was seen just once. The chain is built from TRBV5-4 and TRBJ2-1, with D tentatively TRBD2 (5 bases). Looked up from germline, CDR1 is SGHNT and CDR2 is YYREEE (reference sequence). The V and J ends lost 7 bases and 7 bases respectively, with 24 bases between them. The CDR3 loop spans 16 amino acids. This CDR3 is CASLKWGDRPFNEQFF. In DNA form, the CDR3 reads TGTGCCAGCCTTAAATGGGGAGACCGGCCCTTTAATGAGCAGTTCTTC. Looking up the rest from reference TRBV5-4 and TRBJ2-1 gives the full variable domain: ETGVTQSPTHLIKTRGQQVTLRCSSQSGHNTVSWYQQALGQGPQFIFQYYREEENGRGNFPPRFSGLQFPNYSSELNVNALELDDSALYLCASLKWGDRPFNEQFFGPGTRLTVL.

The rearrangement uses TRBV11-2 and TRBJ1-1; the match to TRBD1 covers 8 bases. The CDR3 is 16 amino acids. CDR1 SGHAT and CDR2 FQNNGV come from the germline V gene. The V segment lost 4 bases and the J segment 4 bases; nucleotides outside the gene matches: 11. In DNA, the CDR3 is TGTGCCAGCAGCTCCCTACTACAGGGGGGGGGCACTGAAGCTTTCTTT. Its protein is CASSSLLQGGGTEAFF. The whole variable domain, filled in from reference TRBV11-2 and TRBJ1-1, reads EAGVAQSPRYKIIEKRQSVAFWCNPISGHATLYWYQQILGQGPKLLIQFQNNGVVDDSQLPKDRFSAERLKGVDSTLKIQPAKLEDSAVYLCASSSLLQGGGTEAFFGQGTRLTVV.

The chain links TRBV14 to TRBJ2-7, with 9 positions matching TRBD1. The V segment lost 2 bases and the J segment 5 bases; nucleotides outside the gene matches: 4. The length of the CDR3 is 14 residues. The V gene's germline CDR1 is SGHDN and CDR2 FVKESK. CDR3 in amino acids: CASSQTGTGNEQYF. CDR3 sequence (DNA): TGTGCCAGCAGCCAAACCGGGACAGGGAACGAGCAGTACTTC. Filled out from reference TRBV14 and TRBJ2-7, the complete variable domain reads EAGVTQFPSHSVIEKGQTVTLRCDPISGHDNLYWYRRVMGKEIKFLLHFVKESKQDESGMPNNRFLAERTGGTYSTLKVQPAELEDSGVYFCASSQTGTGNEQYFGPGTRLTVT.

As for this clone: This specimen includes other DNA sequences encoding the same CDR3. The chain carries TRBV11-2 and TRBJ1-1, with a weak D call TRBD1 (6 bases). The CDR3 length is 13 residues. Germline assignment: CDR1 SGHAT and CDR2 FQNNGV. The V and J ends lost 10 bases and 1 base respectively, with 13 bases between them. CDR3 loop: CATRRGQNTEAFF. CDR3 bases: TGTGCCACGCGGAGGGGACAGAACACTGAAGCTTTCTTT.

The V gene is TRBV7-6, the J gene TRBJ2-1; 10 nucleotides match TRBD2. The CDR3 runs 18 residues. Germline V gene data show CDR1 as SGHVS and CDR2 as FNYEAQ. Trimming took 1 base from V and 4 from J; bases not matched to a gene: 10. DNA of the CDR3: TGTGCCAGCAGCTTAGGTTCGGCTAGCGGGAGTCTGTACAATGAGCAGTTCTTC. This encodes CASSLGSASGSLYNEQFF.

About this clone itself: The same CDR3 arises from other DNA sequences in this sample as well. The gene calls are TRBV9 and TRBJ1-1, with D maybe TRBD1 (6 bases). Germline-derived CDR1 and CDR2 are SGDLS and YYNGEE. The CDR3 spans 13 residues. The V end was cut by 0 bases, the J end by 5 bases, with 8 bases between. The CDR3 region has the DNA TGTGCCAGCAGCGTAGGGGGGCGGACTGAAGCTTTCTTT. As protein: CASSVGGRTEAFF.

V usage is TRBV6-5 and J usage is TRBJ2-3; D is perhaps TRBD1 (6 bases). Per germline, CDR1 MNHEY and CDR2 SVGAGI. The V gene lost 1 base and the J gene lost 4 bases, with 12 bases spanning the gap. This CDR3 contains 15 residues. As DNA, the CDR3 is TGTGCCAGCAGTTACTTACAGGGCTTAGCAGATACGCAGTATTTT. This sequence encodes CASSYLQGLADTQYF.

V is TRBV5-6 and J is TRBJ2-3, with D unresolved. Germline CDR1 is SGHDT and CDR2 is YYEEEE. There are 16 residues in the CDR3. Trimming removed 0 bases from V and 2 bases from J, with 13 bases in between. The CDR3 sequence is CASSLGVGWITDTQYF. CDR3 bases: TGTGCCAGCAGCTTGGGGGTAGGGTGGATCACAGATACGCAGTATTTT.

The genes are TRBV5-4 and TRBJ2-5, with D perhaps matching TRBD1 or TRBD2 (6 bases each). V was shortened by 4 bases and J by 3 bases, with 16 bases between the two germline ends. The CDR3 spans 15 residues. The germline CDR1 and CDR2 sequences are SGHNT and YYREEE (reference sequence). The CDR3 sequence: CASSRAGHTEETQYF. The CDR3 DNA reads TGTGCCAGCAGCCGCGCGGGACATACTGAAGAGACCCAGTACTTC.

The CDR3 here is CASSQDTGAVGTEAFF. In DNA form, the CDR3 reads TGCGCCAGCAGCCAAGATACGGGGGCGGTGGGCACTGAAGCTTTCTTT. The V and J genes are TRBV4-3 and TRBJ1-1, with D perhaps matching TRBD1 (6 bases). The ends were cut back, 0 bases at V and 4 bases at J, with 15 bases in the middle. This CDR3 has 16 residues. CDR1 LGHNA and CDR2 YSLEER come from the germline V gene.